What follows is one T cell receptor beta chain and its context. These data belong to a study of beta chain features in type 1 diabetes. The CDR3 runs 16 residues. V shed 3 bases and J shed 7 bases, with 19 bases lying between them. The germline CDR1 and CDR2 sequences are KGHSH and LQKENI. Sequenced material consisted of expressed TCRB transcripts (all of the isolated RNA was reverse transcribed). Naive, central memory and regulatory T cell samples produced a mean of approximately 3.6 million reads. The table came from immunoSEQ multiplex PCR; TCRdb's copy has only in-frame clones and leaves some out. The data hold 450,000 to 600,000 clones, with 25% to 35% observed a single time.

Sequencing was performed on naive CD4+ T cells from blood. This TCR was recovered from a man between 18 and 29 years old in good health. The chain links TRBV18 to TRBJ2-1; the D is unclear. The CDR3 DNA reads TGTGCCAGCTCACCGAATTGGGTTGGGAAAATAAATGAGCAGTTCTTC. It specifies CASSPNWVGKINEQFF.